The present T cell receptor beta chain was sequenced within a study of chemoradiotherapy in HPV16-positive cancers. General study findings and limits: In HPV16-positive patients, HPV-responsive T-cell expansion tracked better recurrence-free survival. Candidate HPV-specific clones and E7-related TCR motifs grew in tumor during treatment.

Method: immunoSEQ multiplex PCR; TCRdb's copy keeps in-frame clones and lacks some. Of about 39,000 clones detected, roughly 77% appear once; the ten largest clones hold over 5%. The length of the CDR3 is 15 residues. Germline V gene lookup returns CDR1 SGHTA and CDR2 FQGNSA. The V gene lost 4 bases and the J gene lost 7 bases, with 14 bases spanning the gap. Comments on this clone: The target antigen is unknown.

This chain joins TRBV7-2 and TRBJ1-6; D is possibly TRBD1 (5 bases). The sample in question was blood, obtained from a patient who underwent chemoradiotherapy. The TCR comes from a human donor with HPV-associated anogenital cancer. CDR3 sequence reads: CASSSRDLTNSPLHF. The DNA for the CDR3 is TGTGCCAGCAGCTCCCGGGACCTTACAAATTCACCCCTCCACTTT.